What follows are 20 T cell receptor beta chains derived from one specimen sequenced in a study of T-cell reconstitution after alpha-beta-depleted transplantation in children (TCRdb year 2016). The treatment or condition tag for this specimen amounts to: allogeneic hematopoietic cell transplantation with graft depleted of TCRalphabeta T cells and CD19 B cells. The library was produced with PCR. Instrument on record: Illumina HiSeq 2500. Molecular barcoding was employed in the preparation of TCR libraries, with unique molecular identifiers being used to normalize TCRbeta repertoire quantification. The public reads were reprocessed in TCRdb via fastp at Q25 and MiXCR, keeping in-frame beta chains. Entries that share a CDR3 protein sequence are merged under the most common genes and DNA. The sample table shows fewer than 700,000 distinct CDR3 sequences, and approximately 12% are seen once. Of the sample, approximately 2% falls within the top ten clones.

This specimen consisted of PBMCs, mostly from graft donor cells, obtained 360 days after TCRalphabeta/CD19-depleted stem cell transplant. These receptors all come from a male patient aged 5 to 17 who had a stem cell transplant for acute myeloid leukemia, so the T cells may come from the graft donor.

J is TRBJ2-7 and V is TRBV10-3, with 11 bases lining up with TRBD1. Germline CDR1 is ENHRY and CDR2 is SYGVKD. V was clipped by 4 bases and J by 5 bases; unmatched bases: 4. The CDR3 covers 14 residues. CDR3 nucleotides: TGTGCCATCAGTGCGGGACAGGGGGTCCACGAGCAGTACTTC. Encoded protein: CAISAGQGVHEQYF.

There are a few counts of this clonotype. In DNA, the CDR3 is TGCAGTGCTCACCGACTAGCGCCCACAGATACGCAGTATTTT. Amino acids: CSAHRLAPTDTQYF. The chain recombines TRBV20-1 with TRBJ2-3; 8 bases fit TRBD2. Germline V gives CDR1 DFQATT, CDR2 SNEGSKA (reference sequence). The CDR3 consists of 14 residues. The V gene end was trimmed by 5 bases and the J gene end by 2 bases; junction bases not matched to a gene: 6.

With regard to this clonotype: This may be a read error: a much more frequent sequence differs by one nucleotide. The rearrangement links TRBV29-1 to TRBJ2-7; a possible D gene is TRBD1 (6 bases). Per germline, CDR1 SQVTM and CDR2 ANQGSEA. This CDR3 spans 11 amino acids. The germline V and J ends were trimmed by 5 bases and 2 bases, with 7 bases remaining between them. CDR3 protein: CSVKGAYEQYF. The CDR3 nucleotides read TGCAGCGTTAAGGGGGCCTACGAGCAGTACTTC.

CDR3 bases: TGTGCCAGCAGTTACTCCCGACAGGGTTCGGGGGAGCTGTTTTTT. This sequence encodes CASSYSRQGSGELFF. The chain couples TRBV6-5 to TRBJ2-2; TRBD1 matches 7 bases. The CDR3 is made up of 15 amino acids. Trimming at V came to 0 bases and at J to 8 bases, leaving 6 bases not matched to a gene. Germline lookup yields CDR1 MNHEY and CDR2 SVGAGI.

The gene calls are TRBV5-1 and TRBJ2-1; the match to TRBD2 covers 11 bases. Looked up from germline, CDR1 is SGHRS and CDR2 is YFSETQ. Trimming at V came to 0 bases and at J to 5 bases, leaving 7 bases not matched to a gene. The CDR3 spans 17 residues. This CDR3 is CASSLVVAGGPHNEQFF. The CDR3 region has the DNA TGCGCCAGCAGCTTGGTGGTAGCGGGAGGGCCCCACAATGAGCAGTTCTTC.

This clonotype was seen at least ten times. The chain employs TRBV5-1 and TRBJ2-7; the D is unclear. V was shortened by 4 bases and J by 4 bases, with 15 bases between the two germline ends. The CDR3 contains 14 residues. Germline V CDR1 and CDR2: SGHRS, YFSETQ. The CDR3 nucleotides are TGCGCCAGCAGCAATCCCGGACGATCTTACGAGCAGTACTTC. Encoded protein: CASSNPGRSYEQYF.

This clonotype appeared many times. The chain uses TRBV6-2 or TRBV6-3 and TRBJ2-5, with D uncertain. The germline CDR1 and CDR2 sequences are MNHEY and SVGEGT. Trimming left V 5 bases short and J 0 bases short, with 10 bases between. The CDR3 has 14 amino acids. CDR3 DNA: TGTGCCAGCAGTCAGACTCGGTACCAAGAGACCCAGTACTTC. Its translation is CASSQTRYQETQYF.

The table lists this clonotype with many counts. The chain is built from TRBV12-3 or TRBV12-4 and TRBJ2-3; no definite D call. Trimming removed 0 bases at V and 5 bases at J, with 12 bases between. The CDR3 has 15 residues. CDR3 bases: TGTGCCAGCAGTTTAGCGCCCGCCTGGATAGATACGCAGTATTTT. It encodes CASSLAPAWIDTQYF.

V usage is TRBV6-2 or TRBV6-3 and J usage is TRBJ1-5; D is ambiguous. CDR3 length: 16 amino acids. The germline V and J ends were trimmed by 0 bases and 1 base, with 10 bases remaining between them. Per germline, CDR1 MNHEY and CDR2 SVGEGT. The CDR3 DNA is TGTGCCAGCAGTTACTCCGTAGGAAAAAGCAATCAGCCCCAGCATTTT. It specifies CASSYSVGKSNQPQHF.

The V call is TRBV27, the J call TRBJ2-1; D not resolved. V was pared by 2 bases and J by 3 bases, with 8 bases between. CDR3 size: 14 residues. Germline V CDR1 and CDR2: MNHEY, SMNVEV (reference sequence). For the CDR3, the DNA is TGTGCCAGCAGTTTAGTGAGTATCTACAATGAGCAGTTCTTC. It codes for CASSLVSIYNEQFF.

The chain links TRBV27 to TRBJ2-5; the match to TRBD2 covers 8 bases. Germline CDR1 reads MNHEY; CDR2 reads SMNVEV (reference sequence). The CDR3 is made up of 15 amino acids. V trimming: 7 bases; J trimming: 5 bases; junction bases outside the gene matches: 12. CDR3 sequence (DNA): TGTGCCAGCAATCCGACTAGCGTGGGCCCTGAGACCCAGTACTTC. Amino acids: CASNPTSVGPETQYF.

This clonotype was detected a few times. This sequence joins TRBV28 and TRBJ2-1, with 14 nucleotides matching TRBD2. From germline, CDR1 is MDHEN and CDR2 SYDVKM. The J segment lost 5 bases and the V segment lost 5 bases, leaving 11 bases of the junction unmatched. The CDR3 runs 18 residues. The CDR3 here is CASSLAGLAGEEDNEQFF. The CDR3 DNA follows: TGTGCCAGCAGTCTTGCGGGACTAGCGGGAGAGGAGGACAATGAGCAGTTCTTC.

This clonotype has just a few counts. This rearrangement joins TRBV20-1 to TRBJ2-6, with 7 bases lining up with TRBD2. The V segment lost 0 bases and the J segment 2 bases; nucleotides outside the gene matches: 7. The CDR3 consists of 17 residues. From germline, CDR1 is DFQATT and CDR2 SNEGSKA (reference sequence). The CDR3 reads CSARDPTSSTGANVLTF. For the CDR3, the DNA is TGCAGTGCTAGAGACCCGACTAGCAGTACTGGGGCCAACGTCCTGACTTTC.

This clonotype has a handful of counts. The gene calls are TRBV20-1 and TRBJ2-5; 10 nucleotides line up with TRBD2. V dropped 0 bases and J dropped 4; count of bases not matched to a gene: 8. Per germline, CDR1 DFQATT and CDR2 SNEGSKA (reference sequence). The CDR3 contains 16 residues. CDR3 nucleotides: TGCAGTGCTAGAGATTCCCTAGCGGGAGCGTCAGAGACCCAGTACTTC. This translates into CSARDSLAGASETQYF.

This clonotype was picked up many times. The CDR3 bases are TGCAGTGCTACATACCGAGGAGTATTCACCGGGGAGCTGTTTTTT. It codes for CSATYRGVFTGELFF. The chain has TRBV20-1 and TRBJ2-2, with D hard to call. The CDR3 sequence is 15 residues long. The V end lost 4 bases, the J end lost 4 bases, and 16 bases lay between the germline ends. From germline, CDR1 is DFQATT and CDR2 SNEGSKA (reference sequence).

This clonotype was seen a few times. The rearrangement joins TRBV7-2 to TRBJ2-3; 11 positions agree with TRBD2. This CDR3 is 16 amino acids long. J gave up 5 bases and V 5 bases, and 9 bases lay outside the gene matches. Germline loops: CDR1 SGHTA, CDR2 FQGNSA. The CDR3 loop reads CASSPSSGRAVDTQYF. CDR3 nucleotides: TGTGCCAGCAGCCCCAGTAGCGGGAGGGCCGTAGATACGCAGTATTTT.

This clonotype was detected many times. This chain connects TRBV12-5 to TRBJ2-1; tentative D call: TRBD1 (7 bases). Germline CDR1 and CDR2: LGHNT and FRNRAP. The CDR3 covers 16 residues. The ends were cut back, 6 bases at V and 5 bases at J, with 20 bases in the middle. This chain's CDR3 is CASGYLTGTGDNEQFF. The CDR3 region has the DNA TGTGCTAGTGGCTACTTGACAGGGACGGGGGACAATGAGCAGTTCTTC. Looking up the rest from reference TRBV12-5 and TRBJ2-1 gives the full variable domain: DARVTQTPRHKVTEMGQEVTMRCQPILGHNTVFWYRQTMMQGLELLAYFRNRAPLDDSGMPKDRFSAEMPDATLATLKIQPSEPRDSAVYFCASGYLTGTGDNEQFFGPGTRLTVL.

The chain uses TRBV5-8 and TRBJ1-2; 7 nucleotides align to TRBD1. This CDR3 has 12 amino acids. The V gene end was trimmed by 3 bases and the J gene end by 6 bases; junction bases not matched to a gene: 2. Germline V CDR1 and CDR2: SGHTS, YDEGEE. The CDR3 here is CASSSTGNGYTF. The CDR3 DNA sequence: TGTGCCAGCAGCTCGACAGGGAATGGCTACACCTTC. The variable domain in full, with the rest retrieved from reference TRBV5-8 and TRBJ1-2, is EAGVTQSPTHLIKTRGQQATLRCSPISGHTSVYWYQQALGLGLQFLLWYDEGEERNRGNFPPRFSGRQFPNYSSELNVNALELEDSALYLCASSSTGNGYTFGSGTRLTVV.

The chain uses TRBV28 and TRBJ2-5; D perhaps matches TRBD2 (6 bases). The CDR3 runs 15 residues. Germline V CDR1 and CDR2: MDHEN, SYDVKM. Trimming took 7 bases from V and 5 from J, leaving 20 bases between them. Here the CDR3 reads CASTPRGLWGETQYF. The DNA for the CDR3 is TGTGCCAGCACCCCCCGGGGACTCTGGGGGGAGACCCAGTACTTC.

Many counts were recorded for this clonotype. The V and J genes are TRBV2 and TRBJ2-5; TRBD2 might be the D (5 bases). Trimming cost V 1 base and J 7 bases, with 16 bases left between them. The CDR3 loop spans 15 amino acids. The germline gives CDR1 SNHLY, CDR2 FYNNEI. In DNA form, the CDR3 reads TGTGCCAGCAGTGAAGAGGGAGCCTTAGGAAGGACCCAGTACTTC. Its translation is CASSEEGALGRTQYF.